Following are 30 T cell receptor beta chains from one sample sequenced in a study of shared clonotypes between healthy human individuals. Produced via immunoSEQ multiplex PCR; TCRdb's table is partial and in-frame only. This table has hundreds of thousands of clones, almost 97% appearing once. The sample consisted of naive CD4+ T cells sorted from blood. Subset given: CD45RA+ positively selected. These receptor sequences come from a woman aged 25 to 45 in good health.

V is TRBV28 and J is TRBJ1-4; 9 nucleotides line up with TRBD1. There are 16 residues in the CDR3. Germline V CDR1 and CDR2: MDHEN, SYDVKM. V was pared by 5 bases and J by 10 bases, with 14 bases of the junction left unmatched. In DNA form, the CDR3 reads TGTGCCAGCAGTCTTCATCCACAGGGGGCTTCGGTAAAACTGTTTTTT. This gives the protein CASSLHPQGASVKLFF.

The genes are TRBV19 and TRBJ2-7; 10 bases agree with TRBD2. This CDR3 is 13 amino acids long. J was trimmed by 5 bases and V by 4 bases; bases with no gene match: 2. Germline V gene sequence: CDR1 LNHDA, CDR2 SQIVND (reference sequence). CDR3 loop: CASSTGLANEQYF. The DNA for the CDR3 is TGTGCCAGTAGTACGGGACTAGCGAACGAGCAGTACTTC.

This clone was recorded once. The chain links TRBV4-1 to TRBJ1-1, with D possibly TRBD1 on 5 matching bases. The CDR3 runs to 15 residues. Germline values: CDR1 MGHRA, CDR2 YSYEKL. V lost 5 bases, J lost 1 base, and 14 bases lay in between. DNA for the CDR3: TGCGCCAGCAGCTTCCAGGGACGGTCGAACACTGAAGCTTTCTTT. It translates to CASSFQGRSNTEAFF.

A single count supports this clone. V is TRBV5-1 and J is TRBJ2-3; 11 bases line up with TRBD2. Germline lookup yields CDR1 SGHRS and CDR2 YFSETQ. Germline trimming cut 4 bases from V and 5 bases from J; bases unmatched to any gene: 9. The length of the CDR3 is 16 residues. CDR3 nucleotides: TGCGCCAGCAGCCTCCTTAGCGGGAGGGGGGTAGATACGCAGTATTTT. Translated: CASSLLSGRGVDTQYF.

The chain couples TRBV6-5 to TRBJ2-1; D is undetermined. V lost 6 bases, J lost 0 bases, and 12 bases lay in between. The CDR3 covers 15 residues. Per the germline V gene, CDR1 is MNHEY and CDR2 is SVGAGI. The CDR3 loop is CASRPRFSSYNEQFF. The CDR3 DNA follows: TGTGCCAGCAGGCCCCGGTTTAGCTCCTACAATGAGCAGTTCTTC.

The chain uses TRBV28 and TRBJ1-2; 7 bases are a match to TRBD1. Looked up from germline, CDR1 is MDHEN and CDR2 is SYDVKM. The CDR3 covers 13 residues. V dropped 5 bases and J dropped 8; count of bases not matched to a gene: 8. The CDR3 region has the DNA TGTGCCAGCAGTATTGACAGGGTAGACGGCTACACCTTC. Translating it yields CASSIDRVDGYTF.

The CDR3 is CASGMGGARGNTIYF. The CDR3 DNA is TGTGCCAGCGGCATGGGGGGCGCGAGGGGAAACACCATATATTTT. The chain employs TRBV6-1 and TRBJ1-3; a possible D gene is TRBD1 (6 bases). The germline gives CDR1 MNHNS, CDR2 SASEGT. Trimming removed 8 bases at V and 4 bases at J, with 18 bases between. The CDR3 has 15 residues.

The rearrangement joins TRBV19 to TRBJ2-1, with 10 nucleotides matching TRBD2. The germline V gene encodes CDR1 LNHDA and CDR2 SQIVND (reference sequence). The CDR3 length is 14 residues. Trimming cost V 5 bases and J 8 bases; bases outside gene matches: 6. CDR3 sequence reads: CASSWRTSGDEQFF. The CDR3 DNA sequence: TGTGCCAGTAGTTGGCGGACTAGCGGCGATGAGCAGTTCTTC.

This chain uses TRBV28 with TRBJ2-7; maybe TRBD2 (6 bases). The germline V gene has CDR1 MDHEN and CDR2 SYDVKM. Trimming stripped 8 bases from V and 2 bases from J, with 13 bases between. This CDR3 is 13 amino acids long. In DNA, the CDR3 is TGTGCCAGCGGCGGAGGGGTAACCTACGAGCAGTACTTC. Residues: CASGGGVTYEQYF.

The rearrangement uses TRBV6-1 and TRBJ1-2; D perhaps matches TRBD1 (5 bases). The CDR3 runs 16 residues. CDR1 and CDR2 (germline): MNHNS, SASEGT. V lost 6 bases, J lost 6 bases, and 23 bases lay in between. The CDR3 region is CASRENWGRDYDGYTF. CDR3 coding DNA: TGTGCCAGCAGGGAAAACTGGGGCAGGGATTACGATGGCTACACCTTC.

As for this clone: The same CDR3 also results from other DNA sequences found in this sample. The chain links TRBV9 to TRBJ1-3; 10 bases line up with TRBD1. Germline CDR1 and CDR2: SGDLS and YYNGEE. After removal of 0 bases from V and 7 bases from J, the junction contained 1 base not matched to a gene. The CDR3 runs 14 residues. The CDR3 region is CASSVEGQGNTIYF. The CDR3 region has the DNA TGTGCCAGCAGCGTAGAGGGACAGGGGAACACCATATATTTT. The full variable domain, with the rest looked up from reference TRBV9 and TRBJ1-3, is DSGVTQTPKHLITATGQRVTLRCSPRSGDLSVYWYQQSLDQGLQFLIQYYNGEERAKGNILERFSAQQFPDLHSELNLSSLELGDSALYFCASSVEGQGNTIYFGEGSWLTVV.

This clone appeared once. The rearrangement joins TRBV6-5 to TRBJ2-7, with 10 bases matching TRBD2. The CDR3 extends over 14 amino acids. The ends lost 10 bases at V and 2 bases at J; junction bases unmatched: 8. CDR1 and CDR2 (germline): MNHEY, SVGAGI. The CDR3 here is CAIRRTSGAYEQYF. For the CDR3, the DNA is TGTGCCATCAGAAGGACTAGCGGCGCCTACGAGCAGTACTTC.

The chain is built from TRBV28 and TRBJ2-1, with TRBD2 matching over 15 bases. Germline V gives CDR1 MDHEN, CDR2 SYDVKM. CDR3 length: 16 amino acids. With 6 bases clipped from V and 4 bases from J, the junction kept 4 bases outside the gene matches. The CDR3 coding sequence is TGTGCCAGCAGGGGACTAGCGGGAGGTACATACAATGAGCAGTTCTTC. Its translation: CASRGLAGGTYNEQFF.

V usage is TRBV5-1 and J usage is TRBJ2-1, with 9 bases aligning to TRBD2. V shed 0 bases and J 8 bases; nucleotides not matched to a gene: 6. Germline values: CDR1 SGHRS, CDR2 YFSETQ. The CDR3 has 15 amino acids. DNA for the CDR3: TGCGCCAGCAGCTTGGGGGTAGCGGGAGTCGATGAGCAGTTCTTC. Encoded protein: CASSLGVAGVDEQFF.

The chain employs TRBV4-1 and TRBJ1-1; no clear D gene. Germline values: CDR1 MGHRA, CDR2 YSYEKL. V was pared by 2 bases and J by 1 base, with 8 bases between. The CDR3 has 14 amino acids. CDR3 nucleotide sequence: TGCGCCAGCAGCCAACTTACAGCGAACACTGAAGCTTTCTTT. Translation: CASSQLTANTEAFF.

As concerns this clone: This same CDR3 is encoded by further DNA sequences in the sample. The chain carries TRBV28 and TRBJ2-7, with TRBD1 identical over 9 bases. The J segment lost 4 bases and the V segment lost 5 bases, leaving 6 bases of the junction unmatched. The germline gives CDR1 MDHEN, CDR2 SYDVKM. The CDR3 totals 14 residues. The CDR3 coding sequence is TGTGCCAGCAGTCCAGGGACAGGGCTGTACGAGCAGTACTTC. It is translated as CASSPGTGLYEQYF.

This chain links TRBV4-2 with TRBJ2-1, with no clear D. The V gene lost 0 bases and the J gene lost 0 bases, with 12 bases spanning the gap. Germline CDR1 and CDR2: LGHNA and YNFKEQ. The CDR3 is 17 amino acids. CDR3 region: CASSQDPSPRSYNEQFF. CDR3 in DNA: TGTGCCAGCAGCCAAGACCCCTCCCCCCGCTCCTACAATGAGCAGTTCTTC.

The chain links TRBV28 to TRBJ1-5; D uncertain. Germline CDR1 reads MDHEN; CDR2 reads SYDVKM. The CDR3 sequence is 14 residues long. The V end lost 7 bases, the J end lost 7 bases, and 17 bases lay between the germline ends. Here the CDR3 DNA reads TGTGCCAGCACCCAAGTACGGGAGGGCCAGCCCCAGCATTTT. Its translation is CASTQVREGQPQHF.

The chain recombines TRBV28 with TRBJ2-2; 9 bases agree with TRBD2. This CDR3 region has 17 residues. Germline CDR1 and CDR2: MDHEN and SYDVKM. The V segment lost 0 bases and the J segment 1 base; nucleotides outside the gene matches: 3. CDR3: CASSLWASGKNTGELFF. CDR3 in DNA: TGTGCCAGCAGTTTATGGGCTAGCGGGAAGAACACCGGGGAGCTGTTTTTT.

The chain joins TRBV14 to TRBJ2-7, with TRBD2 as a possible D gene (5 bases). V lost 0 bases, J lost 4 bases, and 13 bases lay in between. The CDR3 consists of 15 residues. CDR1 and CDR2 from the germline V gene are SGHDN and FVKESK. This CDR3 is CASSQDLRVQYEQYF. The DNA for the CDR3 is TGTGCCAGCAGCCAAGATTTGCGGGTGCAGTACGAGCAGTACTTC. Full variable domain (remainder filled in from reference TRBV14 and TRBJ2-7): EAGVTQFPSHSVIEKGQTVTLRCDPISGHDNLYWYRRVMGKEIKFLLHFVKESKQDESGMPNNRFLAERTGGTYSTLKVQPAELEDSGVYFCASSQDLRVQYEQYFGPGTRLTVT.

This rearrangement joins TRBV7-9 to TRBJ1-1; D might be TRBD1 (6 bases). V lost 2 bases, J lost 0 bases, and 13 bases lay in between. CDR1 is SEHNR and CDR2 is FQNEAQ in the germline V gene (reference sequence). CDR3 length: 16 amino acids. This CDR3 reads CASSLLTGQMNTEAFF. The CDR3, as DNA: TGTGCCAGCAGCTTACTCACCGGACAGATGAACACTGAAGCTTTCTTT.

This clone came up once. This chain links TRBV19 with TRBJ2-7, with 9 bases fitting TRBD2. This CDR3 comprises 15 residues. The ends lost 6 bases at V and 5 bases at J; junction bases unmatched: 11. Germline loops: CDR1 LNHDA, CDR2 SQIVND (reference sequence). The CDR3 region is CASSFAGTSNHEQYF. The CDR3 nucleotides read TGTGCCAGTAGCTTCGCCGGGACTAGCAACCACGAGCAGTACTTC.

J is TRBJ2-5 and V is TRBV29-1, with 7 nucleotides matching TRBD1. Germline-derived CDR1 and CDR2 are SQVTM and ANQGSEA. CDR3 length: 14 amino acids. The V segment lost 1 base and the J segment 13 bases; nucleotides outside the gene matches: 15. The CDR3 here is CSVEVGGISRLRYF. CDR3 bases: TGCAGCGTTGAAGTAGGGGGCATCTCGAGGCTTCGGTACTTC. Drawing the rest from reference TRBV29-1 and TRBJ2-5, the complete variable domain is SAVISQKPSRDICQRGTSLTIQCQVDSQVTMMFWYRQQPGQSLTLIATANQGSEATYESGFVIDKFPISRPNLTFSTLTVSNMSPEDSSIYLCSVEVGGISRLRYFGPGTRLLVL.

This clone was detected only once. V usage is TRBV6-5 and J usage is TRBJ2-7; maybe TRBD1 (5 bases). V was cut by 7 bases and J by 1 base, with 11 bases left in between. Germline V CDR1 and CDR2: MNHEY, SVGAGI. This CDR3 is 13 amino acids long. Here the CDR3 DNA reads TGTGCCAGCAAAAGGGGCATTTCCTACGAGCAGTACTTC. This encodes CASKRGISYEQYF.

The chain uses TRBV5-1 and TRBJ2-7, with D perhaps matching TRBD2 (5 bases). The CDR3 has 12 amino acids. V shed 4 bases and J shed 3 bases, with 8 bases lying between them. Per germline, CDR1 SGHRS and CDR2 YFSETQ. The DNA for the CDR3 is TGCGCCAGCAGCGCCAGCGGCTACGAGCAGTACTTC. Protein sequence: CASSASGYEQYF. The whole variable domain, filled in from reference TRBV5-1 and TRBJ2-7, reads KAGVTQTPRYLIKTRGQQVTLSCSPISGHRSVSWYQQTPGQGLQFLFEYFSETQRNKGNFPGRFSGRQFSNSRSEMNVSTLELGDSALYLCASSASGYEQYFGPGTRLTVT.

The J gene is TRBJ1-2, the V gene TRBV5-1, with D possibly matching TRBD1 (6 bases). CDR1 and CDR2 (germline): SGHRS, YFSETQ. This CDR3 region has 16 residues. V lost 3 bases and J lost 1, with 16 bases in between. CDR3 sequence (DNA): TGCGCCAGCAGCTCCCCTTCAGGGGAGGGTAACTATGGCTACACCTTC. Amino acid sequence: CASSSPSGEGNYGYTF.

This chain connects TRBV28 to TRBJ2-1; TRBD2 matches at 7 bases. Germline CDR1 reads MDHEN; CDR2 reads SYDVKM. The CDR3 contains 16 residues. Trimming at V came to 7 bases and at J to 5 bases, leaving 14 bases not matched to a gene. In DNA form, the CDR3 reads TGTGCCAGCATCCACGGGGGGTTCGCCGGTCACAATGAGCAGTTCTTC. Translated: CASIHGGFAGHNEQFF.

V gene TRBV5-1 combines with J gene TRBJ2-7, with TRBD1 identical over 11 bases. The CDR3 consists of 16 residues. Germline trimming cut 0 bases from V and 5 bases from J; bases unmatched to any gene: 7. The germline V gene encodes CDR1 SGHRS and CDR2 YFSETQ. In DNA form, the CDR3 reads TGCGCCAGCAGCTTGGGCCGGACAGGGGGCATAGACGAGCAGTACTTC. Translation gives CASSLGRTGGIDEQYF.

The V gene is TRBV10-3, the J gene TRBJ1-3; no clear D. V was clipped by 0 bases and J by 0 bases, with 21 bases between them. Germline CDR1 and CDR2: ENHRY and SYGVKD. The CDR3 runs to 20 residues. The CDR3 here is CAISESWAMVMSSSGNTIYF. The CDR3 DNA is TGTGCCATCAGTGAGTCGTGGGCTATGGTTATGTCGAGCTCTGGAAACACCATATATTTT.

The gene calls are TRBV5-1 and TRBJ2-1; 10 bases agree with TRBD2. This CDR3 is 15 amino acids long. With V trimmed by 0 bases and J by 8 bases, 5 bases remained unmatched. The germline V gene encodes CDR1 SGHRS and CDR2 YFSETQ. The CDR3 region has the DNA TGCGCCAGCAGCTTGGCTAGCGGGAGTCAGTATGAGCAGTTCTTC. Its protein is CASSLASGSQYEQFF.